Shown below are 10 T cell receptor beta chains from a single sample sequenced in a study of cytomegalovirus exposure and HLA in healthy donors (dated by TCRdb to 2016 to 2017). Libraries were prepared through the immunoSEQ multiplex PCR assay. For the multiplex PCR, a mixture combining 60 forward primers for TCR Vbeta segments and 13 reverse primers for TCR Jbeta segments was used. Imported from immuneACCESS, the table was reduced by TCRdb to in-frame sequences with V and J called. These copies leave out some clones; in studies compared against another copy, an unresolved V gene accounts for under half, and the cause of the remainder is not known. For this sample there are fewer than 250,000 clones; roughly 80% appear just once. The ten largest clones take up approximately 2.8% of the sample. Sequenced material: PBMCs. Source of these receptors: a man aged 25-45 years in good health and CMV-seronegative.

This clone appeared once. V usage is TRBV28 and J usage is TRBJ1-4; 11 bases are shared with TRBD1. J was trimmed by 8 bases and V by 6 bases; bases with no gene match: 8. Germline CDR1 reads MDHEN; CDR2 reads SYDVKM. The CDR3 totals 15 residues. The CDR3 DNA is TGTGCCAGCAGGACAGGACAGGGGGCTTGGGAAAAACTGTTTTTT. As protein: CASRTGQGAWEKLFF.

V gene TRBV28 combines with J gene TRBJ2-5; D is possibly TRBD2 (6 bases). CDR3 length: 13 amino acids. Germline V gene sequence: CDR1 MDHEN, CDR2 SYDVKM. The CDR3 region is CAVLEGLAQTQYF. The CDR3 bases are TGTGCAGTTCTGGAGGGGCTCGCGCAGACCCAGTACTTC.

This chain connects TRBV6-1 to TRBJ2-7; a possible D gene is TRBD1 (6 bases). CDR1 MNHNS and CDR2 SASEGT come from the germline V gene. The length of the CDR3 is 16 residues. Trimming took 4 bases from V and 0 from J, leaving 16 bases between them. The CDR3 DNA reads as TGTGCCAGCAGTGTACGACTGGGGGCCTACTCCTACGAGCAGTACTTC. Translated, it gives CASSVRLGAYSYEQYF.

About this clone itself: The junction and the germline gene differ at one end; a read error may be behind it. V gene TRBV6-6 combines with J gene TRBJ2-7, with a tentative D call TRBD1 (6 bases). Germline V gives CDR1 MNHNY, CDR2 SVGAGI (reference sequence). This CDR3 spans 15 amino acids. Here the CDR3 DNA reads TGTGCCAGCAGTTACGACAGGACTGATTTCTACGAGCGGTACTTC. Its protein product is CASSYDRTDFYERYF.

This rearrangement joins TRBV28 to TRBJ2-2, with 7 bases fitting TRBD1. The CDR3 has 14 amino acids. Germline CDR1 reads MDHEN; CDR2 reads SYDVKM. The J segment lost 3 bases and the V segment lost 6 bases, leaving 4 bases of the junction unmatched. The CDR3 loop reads CASSGQVDTGELFF. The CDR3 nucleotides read TGTGCCAGCAGCGGACAGGTTGACACCGGGGAGCTGTTTTTT.

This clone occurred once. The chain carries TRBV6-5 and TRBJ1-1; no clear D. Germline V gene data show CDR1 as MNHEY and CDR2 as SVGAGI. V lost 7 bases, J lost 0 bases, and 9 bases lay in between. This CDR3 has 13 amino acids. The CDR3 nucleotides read TGTGCCAGCACGTCCGGGATGAACACTGAAGCTTTCTTT. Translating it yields CASTSGMNTEAFF.

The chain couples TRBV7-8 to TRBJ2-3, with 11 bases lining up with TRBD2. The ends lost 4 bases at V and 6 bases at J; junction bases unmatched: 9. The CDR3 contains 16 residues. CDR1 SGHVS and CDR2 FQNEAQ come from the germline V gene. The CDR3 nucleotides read TGTGCCAGCAGCTCAGACTTAGCGGGGGGGCGCGATACGCAGTATTTT. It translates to CASSSDLAGGRDTQYF.

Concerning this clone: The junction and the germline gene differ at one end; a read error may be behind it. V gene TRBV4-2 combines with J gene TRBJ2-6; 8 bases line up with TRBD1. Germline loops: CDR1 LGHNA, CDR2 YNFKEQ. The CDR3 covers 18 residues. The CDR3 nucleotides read TGTGCCAGCAGCCCCGACCTTGGGCAGGGGGCAGGGGCCAGCGTCCTGACTTTC. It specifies CASSPDLGQGAGASVLTF.

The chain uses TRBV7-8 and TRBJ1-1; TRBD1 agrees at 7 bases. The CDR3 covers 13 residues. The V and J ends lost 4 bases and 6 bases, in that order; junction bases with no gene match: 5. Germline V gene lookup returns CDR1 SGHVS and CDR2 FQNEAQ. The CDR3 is CASSSGTAAEAFF. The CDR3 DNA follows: TGTGCCAGCAGCTCAGGGACAGCAGCTGAAGCTTTCTTT.

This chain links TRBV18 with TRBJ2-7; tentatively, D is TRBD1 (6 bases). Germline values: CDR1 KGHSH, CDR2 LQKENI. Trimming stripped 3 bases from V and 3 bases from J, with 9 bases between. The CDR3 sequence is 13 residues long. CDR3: CASSPGTNYEQYF. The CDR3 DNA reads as TGTGCCAGCTCACCTGGGACAAACTACGAGCAGTACTTC.